The entry below describes one T cell receptor beta chain. Its antigen is not identified. Germline V CDR1 and CDR2: MNHNS, SASEGT. V was pared by 7 bases and J by 0 bases, with 10 bases between. The CDR3 covers 14 residues. The record originates from a study of shared clonotypes between healthy human individuals. CD45RA+ naive and CD45RA-negative memory subsets were separated from CD4+ cells. Repertoires were generated with immunoSEQ multiplex PCR, while TCRdb's copy carries only in-frame clones and drops some. The table lists around 750,000 clones, roughly 70% of them singletons, with about 1.7% in the top ten. Study-level results: Represented genetic and exposure-history diversity was restricted by having few donors. Richness estimates generally favored naive over memory subsets.

Source material: memory CD4+ T cells sorted from blood. The subset: CD45RA-negative fraction. The chain couples TRBV6-1 to TRBJ1-5; D is unclear. The source is a woman aged 25 to 39 in good health. The CDR3 here is CASTVSGSNQPQHF. The CDR3 region has the DNA TGTGCCAGCACCGTATCGGGTAGCAATCAGCCCCAGCATTTT.